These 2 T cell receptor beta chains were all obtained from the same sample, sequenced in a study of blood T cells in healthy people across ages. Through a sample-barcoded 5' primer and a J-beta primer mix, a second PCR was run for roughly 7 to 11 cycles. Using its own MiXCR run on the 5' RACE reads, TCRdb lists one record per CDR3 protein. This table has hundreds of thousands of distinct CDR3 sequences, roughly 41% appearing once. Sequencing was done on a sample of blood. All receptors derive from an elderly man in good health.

CDR3 residues: CASSLDLGAYQETQYF. The CDR3 nucleotides are TGTGCCAGCAGCTTAGATCTGGGGGCGTACCAAGAGACCCAGTACTTC. This chain joins TRBV11-2 and TRBJ2-5, with D possibly TRBD1 on 6 matching bases. Trimming removed 0 bases at V and 0 bases at J, with 11 bases between. Germline V gene sequence: CDR1 SGHAT, CDR2 FQNNGV. This CDR3 spans 16 amino acids.

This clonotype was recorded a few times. CDR3 in amino acids: CASSLYRAYETQYF. The CDR3 bases are TGTGCCAGCAGCTTGTACAGGGCTTACGAGACCCAGTACTTC. The chain employs TRBV5-6 and TRBJ2-5, with a possible D match to TRBD1 (6 bases). The CDR3 contains 14 residues. Germline V gene lookup returns CDR1 SGHDT and CDR2 YYEEEE. V was cut by 1 base and J by 5 bases, with 12 bases left in between.